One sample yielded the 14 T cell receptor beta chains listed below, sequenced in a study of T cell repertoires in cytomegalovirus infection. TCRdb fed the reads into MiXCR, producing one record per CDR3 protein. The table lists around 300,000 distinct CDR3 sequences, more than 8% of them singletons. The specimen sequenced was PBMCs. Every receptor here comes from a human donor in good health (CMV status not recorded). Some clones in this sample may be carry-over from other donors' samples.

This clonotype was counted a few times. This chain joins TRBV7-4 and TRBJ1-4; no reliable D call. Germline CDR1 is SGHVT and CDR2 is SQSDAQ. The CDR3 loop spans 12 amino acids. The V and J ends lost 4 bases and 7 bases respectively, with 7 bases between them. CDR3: CASSYSGEKLFF. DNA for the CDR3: TGTGCCAGCAGCTATTCGGGTGAAAAACTGTTTTTT.

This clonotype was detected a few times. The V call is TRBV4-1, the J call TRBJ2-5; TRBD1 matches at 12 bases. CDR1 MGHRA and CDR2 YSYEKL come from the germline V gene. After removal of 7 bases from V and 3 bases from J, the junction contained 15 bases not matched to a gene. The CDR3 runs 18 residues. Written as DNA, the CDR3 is TGCGCCAGCACCTTCGAAGACGCCGGGACAGGGGGCGAAGAGACCCAGTACTTC. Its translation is CASTFEDAGTGGEETQYF.

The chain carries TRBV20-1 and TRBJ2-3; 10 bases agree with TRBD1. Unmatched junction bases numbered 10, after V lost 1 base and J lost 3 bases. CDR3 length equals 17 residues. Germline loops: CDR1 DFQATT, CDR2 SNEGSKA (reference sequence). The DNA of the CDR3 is TGCAGTGCTAGAGTCATCCCCGGGACAGGGGTTACAGATACGCAGTATTTT. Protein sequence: CSARVIPGTGVTDTQYF.

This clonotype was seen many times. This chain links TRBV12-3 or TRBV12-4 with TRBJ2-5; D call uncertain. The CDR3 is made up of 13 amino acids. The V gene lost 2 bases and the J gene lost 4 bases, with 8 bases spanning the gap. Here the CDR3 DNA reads TGTGCCAGCAGTTTATCGGGCCCAGAGACCCAGTACTTC. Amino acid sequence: CASSLSGPETQYF.

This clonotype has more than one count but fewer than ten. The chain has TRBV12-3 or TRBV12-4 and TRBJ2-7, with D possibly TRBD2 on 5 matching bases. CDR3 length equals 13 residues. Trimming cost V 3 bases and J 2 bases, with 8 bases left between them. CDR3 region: CASSLEVPYEQYF. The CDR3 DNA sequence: TGTGCCAGCAGTTTGGAGGTCCCCTACGAGCAGTACTTC.

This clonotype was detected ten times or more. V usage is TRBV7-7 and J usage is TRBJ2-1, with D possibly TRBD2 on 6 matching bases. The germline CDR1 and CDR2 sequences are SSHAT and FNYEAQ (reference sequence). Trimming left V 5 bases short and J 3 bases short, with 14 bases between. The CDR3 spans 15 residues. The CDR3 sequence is CASSPQETSYNEQFF. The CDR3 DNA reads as TGTGCCAGCAGCCCCCAGGAGACTAGCTACAATGAGCAGTTCTTC.

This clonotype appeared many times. The CDR3 DNA is TGTGCCAGCAGCCCGATAGGGGGAAAACAGGGCCTTTCGAGGAACACTGAAGCTTTCTTT. Translation: CASSPIGGKQGLSRNTEAFF. The chain has TRBV7-8 and TRBJ1-1, with a weak D call TRBD1 (6 bases). The CDR3 runs to 20 residues. Germline lookup yields CDR1 SGHVS and CDR2 FQNEAQ. Trimming left V 5 bases short and J 1 base short, with 29 bases between.

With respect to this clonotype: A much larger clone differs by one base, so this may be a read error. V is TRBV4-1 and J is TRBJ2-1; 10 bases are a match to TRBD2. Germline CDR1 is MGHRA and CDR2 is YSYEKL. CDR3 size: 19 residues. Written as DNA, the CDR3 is TGCACCAGCAGCCAAGAAAGCCGAACTCTAGCGGGAGTTACCCATGAGCAGTTCTTC. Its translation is CTSSQESRTLAGVTHEQFF.

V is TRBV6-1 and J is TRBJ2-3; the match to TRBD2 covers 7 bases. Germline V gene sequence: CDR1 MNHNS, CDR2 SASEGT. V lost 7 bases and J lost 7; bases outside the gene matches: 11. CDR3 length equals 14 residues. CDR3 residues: CASNGAGTVNTQYF. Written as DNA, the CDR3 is TGTGCCAGCAATGGAGCGGGAACAGTCAATACGCAGTATTTT.

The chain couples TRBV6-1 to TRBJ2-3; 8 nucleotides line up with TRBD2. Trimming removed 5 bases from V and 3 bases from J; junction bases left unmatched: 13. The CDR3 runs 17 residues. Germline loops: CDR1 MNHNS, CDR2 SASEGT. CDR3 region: CASSHRPGLARTDTQYF. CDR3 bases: TGTGCCAGCAGTCATCGCCCTGGACTAGCAAGGACAGATACGCAGTATTTT.

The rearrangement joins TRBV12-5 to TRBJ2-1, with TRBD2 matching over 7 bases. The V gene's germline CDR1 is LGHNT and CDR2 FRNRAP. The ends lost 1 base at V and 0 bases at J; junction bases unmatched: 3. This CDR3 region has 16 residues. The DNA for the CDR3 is TGTGCTAGTGGTTTGGGAAGCGGGGTCTCCTACAATGAGCAGTTCTTC. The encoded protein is CASGLGSGVSYNEQFF.

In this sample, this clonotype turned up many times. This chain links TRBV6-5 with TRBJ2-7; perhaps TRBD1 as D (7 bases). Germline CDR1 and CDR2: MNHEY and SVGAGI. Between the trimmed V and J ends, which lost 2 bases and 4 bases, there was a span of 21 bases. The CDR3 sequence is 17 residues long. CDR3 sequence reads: CASSYGGTANFGYEQYF. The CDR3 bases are TGTGCCAGCAGTTACGGGGGGACAGCAAACTTCGGGTACGAGCAGTACTTC.

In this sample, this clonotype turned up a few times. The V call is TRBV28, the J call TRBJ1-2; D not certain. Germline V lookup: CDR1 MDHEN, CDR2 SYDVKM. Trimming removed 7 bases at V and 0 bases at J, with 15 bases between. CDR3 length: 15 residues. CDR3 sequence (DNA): TGTGCCAGCATCCTAAGCCTGAGAGCTAACTATGGCTACACCTTC. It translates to CASILSLRANYGYTF.

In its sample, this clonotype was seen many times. The CDR3 DNA sequence: TGTGCCAGCAGTTTGAACAGCTCCCCGAACAATGAGCAGTTCTTC. This codes for CASSLNSSPNNEQFF. The chain uses TRBV12-3 or TRBV12-4 and TRBJ2-1; D is unresolved. CDR3 size: 15 residues. V lost 3 bases, J lost 5 bases, and 14 bases lay in between.